This TCR beta chain was obtained from a study of brain T cells in children with intractable seizures. TCRdb's table, derived via immunoSEQ multiplex PCR, lists solely in-frame clones and lacks some. The sample shows approximately 330,000 clones, roughly 92% of them seen only once. Time point: blood from clinic visit 5 months post-surgery; TSC patient then seizure free. Only cases whose brain tissue showed the highest T cell transcript signatures were sequenced. Patients received at least one anti-epileptic drug before surgery. V shed 2 bases, J shed 5 bases, and the junction held 9 bases outside the gene matches. Germline CDR1 SGHNT, CDR2 YYREEE (reference sequence). The CDR3 sequence is 15 residues long.

This chain connects TRBV5-4 to TRBJ2-5; 7 bases agree with TRBD2. Here the sequenced sample was peripheral blood, taken roughly 5 months after surgery. The sequence came from a boy less than two years old with tuberous sclerosis and intractable seizures. The CDR3 DNA reads TGTGCCAGCAGCTTTCCGGCGGGAGCCGGCGAGACCCAGTACTTC. The encoded protein is CASSFPAGAGETQYF.